What follows describes a single TCR beta chain. Its antigen remains unknown. The CDR3 extends over 16 amino acids. Germline assignment: CDR1 DFQATT and CDR2 SNEGSKA (reference sequence). V lost 1 base and J lost 1, with 15 bases in between. This entry is derived from a study of response to subunit inactivated influenza vaccine. Points from the study as a whole: T cells newly recruited by each seasonal influenza vaccination are few, the authors suggested.

Each CDR3 protein is one row after TCRdb ran MiXCR on the RT-PCR reads. The sample holds roughly 570,000 distinct CDR3 sequences, around 13% seen once. This chain uses TRBV20-1 with TRBJ2-3; tentatively, D is TRBD2 (5 bases). The receptor comes from a man aged 50 to 59 who received an inactivated influenza vaccine. Sequencing was performed on PBMCs from blood, taken about 11 days after vaccination. CDR3 residues: CSARALTRVGTDTQYF. The CDR3 nucleotides are TGCAGTGCTAGAGCCCTTACTAGGGTGGGCACAGATACGCAGTATTTT.